This TCR beta chain is from a study of cytomegalovirus exposure and HLA in healthy donors. There are 16 residues in the CDR3. Germline CDR1 SGHVS, CDR2 FQNEAQ. Germline trimming cut 3 bases from V and 4 bases from J; bases unmatched to any gene: 9. The primer mix had 60 Vbeta and 13 Jbeta primers. Original handling: It was a later analysis that counted roughly 80 million unique TCR beta chains, of which roughly 10 million were shared. Clones were sequenced by immunoSEQ multiplex PCR, and TCRdb holds only the in-frame ones, with some missing. The DNA was the basis for D and trimming; V, J and clone size are from that table. The table lists approximately 100,000 clones, 81% of them singletons.

The clonotype was recovered from a woman aged 25 to 39 in good health and CMV-seronegative. The sequencing sample was made of PBMCs. The chain recombines TRBV7-8 with TRBJ1-5; 7 bases align to TRBD1. The CDR3: CASSFAADRRNQPQHF. CDR3 in DNA: TGTGCCAGCAGCTTTGCCGCGGACAGGAGGAATCAGCCCCAGCATTTT.